Sequencing of this TCR beta chain was carried out in a study of T cell changes during pregnancy in multiple sclerosis. Only one count was recorded for this clone. V shed 1 base and J 11 bases; nucleotides not matched to a gene: 7. This CDR3 region has 13 residues. Germline CDR1 SGHNT, CDR2 YYREEE (reference sequence). Assay used: immunoSEQ multiplex PCR; TCRdb lists only in-frame clones, some missing. The data hold 100,000 to 140,000 clones, with roughly 92% observed a single time. The sequence came from a female donor in good health, enrolled as a control in a pregnancy study. The sample here was peripheral blood, taken in the third trimester of pregnancy. The chain carries TRBV5-4 and TRBJ1-1, with TRBD1 matching 8 bases. The CDR3 DNA sequence: TGTGCCAGCAGCTTGATCACAGGGGGAATGGCTTTCTTT. It specifies CASSLITGGMAFF.